The T cell receptor beta chain described here comes from a study of T cell clonality in common variable immunodeficiency. The study, taken as a whole, reports: Authors noted CVID clonality's cause needs subpopulation repertoire sequencing. CVID subjects had higher TCRbeta clonality than healthy controls, most marked in about a third. Shared TCRbeta clones were fewer between CVID subjects than controls.

This clone has at least ten counts. Its antigen is undetermined. With the read ending 3 residues before the CDR3 end, the germline J gene is used to fill in that end. Some clones are missing from TCRdb's copy, which holds only in-frame ones; the method was immunoSEQ multiplex PCR. This sample comprises about 81,000 clones, none seen once only. Germline CDR1 SQVTM, CDR2 ANQGSEA. This CDR3 region has 10 residues. Trimming pared 4 bases from V and 4 bases from J, leaving 4 bases between. Material: peripheral blood mononuclear cells. The chain joins TRBV29-1 to TRBJ2-5; the D is unclear. This sequence was found in a person aged 18 to 75 in good health. The CDR3 protein is CSVGGETQYF. The part of the CDR3 DNA that was read is TGCAGCGTTGGAGGAGAGACC.